The present TCR beta chain was sequenced within a study of CD8+CD57+ T cells in acquired aplastic anemia. The study's findings and limits: With respect to CD8+ Simpson's diversity, patients and controls did not differ significantly.

Patients who underwent sequencing had shown CD8+CD57+ cell expansion by flow cytometry. The germline gives CDR1 LNHDA, CDR2 SQIVND (reference sequence). The J segment lost 10 bases and the V segment lost 7 bases, leaving 8 bases of the junction unmatched. This CDR3 has 14 residues. As regards this clonotype: Its specificity is unknown.

Genomic DNA, serving as template, underwent TCR beta VDJ and CDR3 profiling. MiXCR, run by TCRdb on the reads, gives a single entry per CDR3 protein. Here the sample spans about 160,000 distinct CDR3 sequences, about 70% being singletons. The specimen was sorted CD4+, CD8+, or CD8+CD57+ T cells (not recorded which) from PBMCs. This receptor was taken from a human donor with aplastic anemia. The chain carries TRBV19 and TRBJ1-6, with TRBD1 matching 9 bases. Here the CDR3 DNA reads TGTGCCAGTACCAGGACAGGGGTCGACTCACCCCTCCACTTT. This sequence encodes CASTRTGVDSPLHF. The full variable domain, completed using reference TRBV19 and TRBJ1-6, is DGGITQSPKYLFRKEGQNVTLSCEQNLNHDAMYWYRQDPGQGLRLIYYSQIVNDFQKGDIAEGYSVSREKKESFPLTVTSAQKNPTAFYLCASTRTGVDSPLHFGNGTRLTVT.